These T cell receptor beta chains were read from a single sample in a study of cytomegalovirus exposure and HLA in healthy donors. Generated by immunoSEQ multiplex PCR, the TCRdb table keeps only in-frame clones and is missing some. This sample contains 130,000 or so clones. Sample: PBMCs. The receptors shown here come from a young woman in good health and CMV-seronegative. Both conserved end residues are part of each CDR3. A D gene is named only where the DNA matches it firmly.

j_call v_call d_call cdr3_nt cdr3_aa
TRBJ2-3 TRBV7-2 TRBD2 TGTGCCAGCAGCTTAAATTTAGCGGGAAGCACAGATACGCAGTATTTT CASSLNLAGSTDTQYF
TRBJ1-1 TRBV7-2 TRBD1 TGTGCCAGCAGCCTCAGGACAGGGCGGATTTCTGAAGCTTTCTTT CASSLRTGRISEAFF
TRBJ2-2 TRBV7-9 TRBD1 TGTGCCAGCAGCTCCGACAGGGGGCGCACCGGGGAGCTGTTTTTT CASSSDRGRTGELFF
TRBJ2-5 TRBV4-1 TRBD2 TGCGCCAGCAGCCAACTTGGACTAGCGGGAGGTCGGGAGACCCAGTACTTC CASSQLGLAGGRETQYF
TRBJ1-1 TRBV4-2 . TGTGCCAGCAGGTATTCCAGGGCGGAGAACACTGAAGCTTTCTTT CASRYSRAENTEAFF
TRBJ2-3 TRBV9 . TGTGCCAGCAGCGTAGAGGGACTTCGGGGGGATACGCAGTATTTT CASSVEGLRGDTQYF
TRBJ2-5 TRBV7-2 TRBD2 TGTGCCAGCAGCCCCTACCCTAGCGGGAGGTACCAAGAGACCCAGTACTTC CASSPYPSGRYQETQYF
TRBJ2-5 TRBV9 . TGTGCCAGCAGCCCACAGGGACGGACCGTGCAAGAGACCCAGTACTTC CASSPQGRTVQETQYF
TRBJ2-1 TRBV7-8 . TGTGCCAGCAGCTTATTACGCCAGGGAAATGAGCAGTTCTTC CASSLLRQGNEQFF
TRBJ2-2 TRBV7-9 TRBD2 TGTGCCAGCAGCAGGAGGACTAGTCGAACCGGGGAGCTGTTTTTT CASSRRTSRTGELFF
TRBJ2-6 TRBV4-3 TRBD1 TGCGCCAGCAGCCAAGATCTGGCAGGGGGCGCAAGTGGGGCCAACGTCCTGACTTTC CASSQDLAGGASGANVLTF
TRBJ2-1 TRBV6-4 TRBD2 TGTGCCAGCAGTGACTCGACGGGAGGAAGTGATGAGCAGTTCTTC CASSDSTGGSDEQFF
TRBJ1-2 TRBV7-2 TRBD1 TGTGCCAGCAGCAAAGGACAGGGCCTCAACTATGGCTACACCTTC CASSKGQGLNYGYTF
TRBJ2-3 TRBV12-5 . TGTGCTAGTACCGTCTGGAGACCTAGCACAGATACGCAGTATTTT CASTVWRPSTDTQYF
TRBJ2-3 TRBV9 TRBD2 TGTGCCAGCAGTTTGAGGCTAGCGGGAACAGATACGCAGTATTTT CASSLRLAGTDTQYF
TRBJ2-1 TRBV4-1 . TGCGCCAGCAGCCAAGATGGGGCCCCGATAAGTGAGCAGTTCTTC CASSQDGAPISEQFF
TRBJ2-7 TRBV6-1 TRBD2 TGTGCCAGCAGTGAAGCCGCGGGAGGCGATTACGAGCAGTACTTC CASSEAAGGDYEQYF
TRBJ1-2 TRBV30 TRBD1 TGTGCCTGCCAAGGGGACAGGGGGCTATATGGCTACACCTTC CACQGDRGLYGYTF
TRBJ2-1 TRBV7-2 . TGTGCCAGCAGCTTTTACAGCTACAATGAGCAGTTCTTC CASSFYSYNEQFF
TRBJ1-6 TRBV4-1 . TGCGCCAGCAGCCAAGAAGAATCCCAACTTAGCGGGGGTTATAATTCACCCCTCCACTTT CASSQEESQLSGGYNSPLHF
TRBJ2-3 TRBV2 . TGTGCCAGCAGTGAATTTAGCGGCCCTAGCACAGATACGCAGTATTTT CASSEFSGPSTDTQYF
TRBJ1-4 TRBV19 . TGTGCCAGTAGTCCCCGTCTCGTTACTGCAACTAATGAAAAACTGTTTTTT CASSPRLVTATNEKLFF
TRBJ2-5 TRBV18 . TGTGCCAGCTCACCACGCGGAGGAGGCCTCCAAGAGACCCAGTACTTC CASSPRGGGLQETQYF
TRBJ2-1 TRBV13 TRBD2 TGTGCCAGCAGCTCCACAGGGGGACTAGCGGGGGGGGATGAGCAGTTCTTC CASSSTGGLAGGDEQFF
TRBJ2-2 TRBV19 TRBD1 TGTGCCAGTAACGACAGGGCGGGCGCCGGGGAGCTGTTTTTT CASNDRAGAGELFF
TRBJ2-7 TRBV6-5 . TGTGCCAGCAGTAACACAGAGGGGGCCTACGAGCAGTACTTC CASSNTEGAYEQYF
TRBJ2-1 TRBV19 . TGTGCCAGTAGTTGGCAGGGGGGCTACAATGAGCAGTTCTTC CASSWQGGYNEQFF
TRBJ2-1 TRBV7-3 TRBD2 TGTGCCAGCAGCTTAACAGGGCTAGCGGGTTACAATGAGCAGTTCTTC CASSLTGLAGYNEQFF
TRBJ2-6 TRBV15 . TGTGCCACCAGCAGAGTTGCGGGGACTGGGGCCAACGTCCTGACTTTC CATSRVAGTGANVLTF
TRBJ1-6 TRBV11-3 . TGTGCCAGCAGCTTAGAAGGTCGGCGGCAGACCTATAATTCACCCCTCCACTTT CASSLEGRRQTYNSPLHF
TRBJ1-6 TRBV4-2 . TGTGCCAGCAGCCAAGCAGGGGAGTGGGTTGGTAATTCACCCCTCCACTTT CASSQAGEWVGNSPLHF
TRBJ1-5 TRBV7-2 . TGTGCCAGCAGTTTAGGACAGACCCAAAGGTTGTCCCAGCATTTT CASSLGQTQRLSQHF
TRBJ2-7 TRBV29-1 TRBD1 TGCAGCGGTGGACAGGTCTCCTACGAGCAGTACTTC CSGGQVSYEQYF
TRBJ1-1 TRBV7-9 TRBD1 TGTGCCAGCAGTCATATTGGGACAGTGGACACTGAAGCTTTCTTT CASSHIGTVDTEAFF
TRBJ1-6 TRBV5-4 TRBD1 TGTGCCAGCAGCTCGAGACAGGGGAGTCGGTATTCACCCCTCCACTTT CASSSRQGSRYSPLHF
TRBJ1-5 TRBV30 TRBD1 TGTGCCTGGAGTCAACAGGGGAGTCAGCCCCAGCATTTT CAWSQQGSQPQHF
TRBJ2-1 TRBV7-2 . TGTGCCAGCAGCTTAGTAGGACAGCCCTCCTACAATGAGCAGTTCTTC CASSLVGQPSYNEQFF
TRBJ1-1 TRBV7-2 TRBD1 TGTGCCAGCAGCTTAACAGGGGCGCCGCGCGAAGCTTTCTTT CASSLTGAPREAFF
TRBJ1-1 TRBV11-2 . TGTGCCAGCAGCCTCTGGGGGGGTAACACTGAAGCTTTCTTT CASSLWGGNTEAFF
TRBJ1-3 TRBV27 . TGTGCCAGCAGTTTTATTTCTCGGGATGAGGTGAGCTCTGGAAACACCATATATTTT CASSFISRDEVSSGNTIYF
TRBJ1-5 TRBV4-1 . TGCGCCAGCAGCCAAGGAAGAGGAAATCAGCCCCAGCATTTT CASSQGRGNQPQHF
TRBJ2-5 TRBV4-2 TRBD2 TGTGCCAGCAGCCGAACTAGCGGGGGCGCGGAGACCCAGTACTTC CASSRTSGGAETQYF
TRBJ2-3 TRBV2 . TGTGCCAGCAGTGAGTTCGGGTTAAGCACAGATACGCAGTATTTT CASSEFGLSTDTQYF
TRBJ2-3 TRBV18 . TGTGCCAGCTCACCGAAGCAGCGGTCAGGTGGTACAGATACGCAGTATTTT CASSPKQRSGGTDTQYF
TRBJ2-2 TRBV5-6 TRBD2 TGCGCCAGCGGGACGGGCGGGGTCGGGGAGCTGTTTTTT CASGTGGVGELFF
TRBJ1-4 TRBV10-3 TRBD1 TGTGCCATCAGTGAGTCTATTGGGACAGGGAATGAAAAACTGTTTTTT CAISESIGTGNEKLFF
TRBJ2-1 TRBV2 . TGTGCCAGCAGTGAAGGCGCCGCACGAGCTAGCGTATACAATGAGCAGTTCTTC CASSEGAARASVYNEQFF
TRBJ2-1 TRBV10-2 . TGCGCCAGCAGTGAGTCTAGTGCTAATGAGCAGTTCTTC CASSESSANEQFF